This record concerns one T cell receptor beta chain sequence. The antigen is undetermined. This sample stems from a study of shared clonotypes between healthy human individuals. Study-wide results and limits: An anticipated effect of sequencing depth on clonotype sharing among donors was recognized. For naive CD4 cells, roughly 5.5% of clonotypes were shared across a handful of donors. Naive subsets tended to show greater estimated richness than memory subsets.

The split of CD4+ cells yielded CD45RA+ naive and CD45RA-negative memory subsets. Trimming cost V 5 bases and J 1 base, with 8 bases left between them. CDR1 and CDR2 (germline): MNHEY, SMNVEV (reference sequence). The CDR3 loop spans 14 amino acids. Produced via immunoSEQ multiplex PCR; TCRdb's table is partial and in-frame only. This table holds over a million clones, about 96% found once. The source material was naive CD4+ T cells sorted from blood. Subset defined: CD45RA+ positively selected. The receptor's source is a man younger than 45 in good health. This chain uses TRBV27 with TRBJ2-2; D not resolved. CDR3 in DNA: TGTGCCAGCAGTGTCGTGTGGAACACCGGGGAGCTGTTTTTT. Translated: CASSVVWNTGELFF.